This TCR beta chain came from a study of siplizumab effects on memory and regulatory T cells. Study outcomes and limitations: Versus about 26% in controls, the mappable alloreactive CD4+ clones averaged roughly 70% Treg-derived with siplizumab.

As regards this clone: Its antigen remains unknown.

The CDR3 is 14 amino acids. CDR1 and CDR2 from the germline V gene are MNHEY and SVGAGI. V gave up 6 bases and J gave up 1 base, with 9 bases separating them. The repertoire was sequenced with immunoSEQ multiplex PCR; TCRdb's copy has only in-frame clones and lacks some. The sample includes approximately 100,000 clones, about 90% seen only once; the top ten take 0.6% to 0.8%. The TCR originated in a human donor in good health. Sequenced: Tregs sorted from blood. This chain uses TRBV6-5 with TRBJ1-4; D is unresolved. CDR3 loop: CASRDRVTNEKLFF. As DNA, the CDR3 is TGTGCCAGCAGAGACCGGGTAACTAATGAAAAACTGTTTTTT.